Following are 17 T cell receptor beta chains from one sample sequenced in a study of cytomegalovirus exposure and HLA in healthy donors. The PCR had 60 Vbeta and 13 Jbeta primers. Assay: immunoSEQ multiplex PCR; the TCRdb copy retains only in-frame clones and omits some. This sample's table reports under 150,000 clones. The sequenced material came from PBMCs. The receptors were gathered from a man aged 35 to 55 in good health and CMV-seronegative.

The CDR3 region is CASTPTGGTNIQYF. The CDR3 coding sequence is TGTGCCAGCACTCCGACAGGGGGTACGAACATTCAGTACTTC. The rearrangement uses TRBV28 and TRBJ2-4; TRBD1 matches 9 bases. With 7 bases clipped from V and 7 bases from J, the junction kept 8 bases outside the gene matches. CDR1 is MDHEN and CDR2 is SYDVKM in the germline V gene. CDR3 size: 14 residues.

The chain is built from TRBV5-6 and TRBJ2-7; 7 nucleotides match TRBD2. The junction had 8 bases not matched to a gene; V was cut back by 2 bases and J by 3 bases. The CDR3 length is 15 residues. CDR1 and CDR2 from the germline V gene are SGHDT and YYEEEE. The CDR3 loop is CASSLGPSGIYEQYF. DNA of the CDR3: TGTGCCAGCAGCTTAGGACCTAGCGGAATCTACGAGCAGTACTTC. Drawing the rest from reference TRBV5-6 and TRBJ2-7, the complete variable domain is DAGVTQSPTHLIKTRGQQVTLRCSPKSGHDTVSWYQQALGQGPQFIFQYYEEEERQRGNFPDRFSGHQFPNYSSELNVNALLLGDSALYLCASSLGPSGIYEQYFGPGTRLTVT.

V gene TRBV7-9 combines with J gene TRBJ1-2; 8 bases are shared with TRBD1. Per germline, CDR1 SEHNR and CDR2 FQNEAQ (reference sequence). J was trimmed by 7 bases and V by 6 bases; bases with no gene match: 7. The CDR3 has 13 residues. The CDR3, as DNA: TGTGCCAGCAGGGTCGGACAGGGTGGTGGCTACACCTTC. Its translation: CASRVGQGGGYTF.

The V and J genes are TRBV6-4 and TRBJ1-4, with D possibly matching TRBD1 (6 bases). Per the germline V gene, CDR1 is MRHNA and CDR2 is SNTAGT. Trimming pared 0 bases from V and 8 bases from J, leaving 16 bases between. CDR3 length: 16 residues. Here the CDR3 DNA reads TGTGCCAGCAGTGACTCGACTTGGCGGGGGGGCGAAAAACTGTTTTTT. Translating gives CASSDSTWRGGEKLFF.

CDR3 bases: TGCGCCAGCAGCTTGAGGGGTATGAGCAATCAGCCCCAGCATTTT. Protein sequence: CASSLRGMSNQPQHF. The V gene is TRBV5-1, the J gene TRBJ1-5; tentative D call: TRBD1 (5 bases). V was pared by 1 base and J by 1 base, with 9 bases between. CDR1 and CDR2 from the germline V gene are SGHRS and YFSETQ. This CDR3 has 15 amino acids. Complete variable domain (other parts from reference TRBV5-1 and TRBJ1-5): KAGVTQTPRYLIKTRGQQVTLSCSPISGHRSVSWYQQTPGQGLQFLFEYFSETQRNKGNFPGRFSGRQFSNSRSEMNVSTLELGDSALYLCASSLRGMSNQPQHFGDGTRLSIL.

The chain recombines TRBV25-1 with TRBJ1-4; D is possibly TRBD1 (6 bases). Per germline, CDR1 MGHDK and CDR2 SYGVNS. The CDR3 is 14 amino acids. With 3 bases removed from V and 7 bases from J, the gap between germline ends came to 12 bases. In nucleotides, the CDR3 is TGTGCCAGCAGTGAGAGGGGGGGTTTTGAAAAACTGTTTTTT. Its protein product is CASSERGGFEKLFF.

The chain joins TRBV15 to TRBJ2-7, with a tentative D call TRBD1 (6 bases). Trimming cost V 2 bases and J 0 bases, with 11 bases left between them. The germline CDR1 and CDR2 sequences are LNHNV and YYDKDF (reference sequence). This CDR3 has 15 residues. The CDR3 protein is CATSRMRDTSYEQYF. CDR3 DNA: TGTGCCACCAGCAGAATGAGGGACACCTCCTACGAGCAGTACTTC.

The J gene is TRBJ1-2, the V gene TRBV14; 8 bases agree with TRBD1. CDR3 size: 14 residues. Germline values: CDR1 SGHDN, CDR2 FVKESK. Trimming cost V 3 bases and J 5 bases; bases outside gene matches: 5. The CDR3, as DNA: TGTGCCAGCAGCCATATGGGACAGGTGTATGGCTACACCTTC. Translation gives CASSHMGQVYGYTF. Based on the CDR3 plus reference TRBV14 and TRBJ1-2, the full variable domain is EAGVTQFPSHSVIEKGQTVTLRCDPISGHDNLYWYRRVMGKEIKFLLHFVKESKQDESGMPNNRFLAERTGGTYSTLKVQPAELEDSGVYFCASSHMGQVYGYTFGSGTRLTVV.

V and J are TRBV5-4 and TRBJ1-1; the D gene is possibly TRBD1 (5 bases). Trimming pared 4 bases from V and 4 bases from J, leaving 23 bases between. The CDR3 contains 17 residues. Germline CDR1 reads SGHNT; CDR2 reads YYREEE (reference sequence). This CDR3 is CASSARPTVGHGTEAFF. CDR3 bases: TGTGCCAGCAGCGCCCGACCGACGGTGGGGCATGGCACTGAAGCTTTCTTT.

The J gene is TRBJ2-5, the V gene TRBV28, with D possibly TRBD1 on 6 matching bases. The CDR3 length is 14 residues. V was clipped by 6 bases and J by 2 bases, with 13 bases between them. Germline V CDR1 and CDR2: MDHEN, SYDVKM. CDR3 amino acids: CASSFTGMQETQYF. The CDR3 coding sequence is TGTGCCAGCAGCTTTACAGGGATGCAAGAGACCCAGTACTTC.

The chain couples TRBV19 to TRBJ2-5, with a possible D match to TRBD2 (6 bases). Trimming left V 3 bases short and J 12 bases short, with 20 bases between. Germline values: CDR1 LNHDA, CDR2 SQIVND (reference sequence). This CDR3 is 14 amino acids long. The CDR3 region has the DNA TGTGCCAGTAGTATGAGTCCAGCGGGCTGTCCTGAGTACTTC. Encoded protein: CASSMSPAGCPEYF.

The V gene is TRBV2, the J gene TRBJ1-1, with 8 bases aligning to TRBD1. The CDR3 is 11 residues long. Looked up from germline, CDR1 is SNHLY and CDR2 is FYNNEI. V was clipped by 7 bases and J by 12 bases; unmatched bases: 7. As DNA, the CDR3 is TGTGCCAGCAACGGACAGGGCGGAACTTTCTTT. Residues: CASNGQGGTFF.

CDR3 nucleotide sequence: TGTGCCAGTAGCTCCCCCGGACGGGGATATGGCTACACCTTC. Amino acid sequence: CASSSPGRGYGYTF. The chain uses TRBV19 and TRBJ1-2, with D unclear. The CDR3 consists of 14 residues. Germline CDR1 reads LNHDA; CDR2 reads SQIVND (reference sequence). Trimming pared 6 bases from V and 5 bases from J, leaving 16 bases between. The complete variable domain, with remaining parts taken from reference TRBV19 and TRBJ1-2, reads DGGITQSPKYLFRKEGQNVTLSCEQNLNHDAMYWYRQDPGQGLRLIYYSQIVNDFQKGDIAEGYSVSREKKESFPLTVTSAQKNPTAFYLCASSSPGRGYGYTFGSGTRLTVV.

This rearrangement joins TRBV29-1 to TRBJ2-5; 7 bases are a match to TRBD1. Germline lookup yields CDR1 SQVTM and CDR2 ANQGSEA. V shed 4 bases, J shed 2 bases, and the junction held 1 base outside the gene matches. The CDR3 runs to 12 residues. As DNA, the CDR3 is TGCAGCGTTGGACAGGGACAAGAGACCCAGTACTTC. Protein: CSVGQGQETQYF. The full variable domain, with the rest looked up from reference TRBV29-1 and TRBJ2-5, is SAVISQKPSRDICQRGTSLTIQCQVDSQVTMMFWYRQQPGQSLTLIATANQGSEATYESGFVIDKFPISRPNLTFSTLTVSNMSPEDSSIYLCSVGQGQETQYFGPGTRLLVL.

The chain carries TRBV29-1 and TRBJ1-3; no definite D call. The ends were cut back, 7 bases at V and 4 bases at J, with 8 bases in the middle. CDR3 size: 11 residues. Per the germline V gene, CDR1 is SQVTM and CDR2 is ANQGSEA. CDR3 DNA: TGCAGCGCCGAACAGGGAAACACCATATATTTT. It codes for CSAEQGNTIYF.

This sequence joins TRBV6-5 and TRBJ1-1, with D uncertain. Trimming stripped 5 bases from V and 7 bases from J, with 14 bases between. Germline loops: CDR1 MNHEY, CDR2 SVGAGI. This CDR3 is 13 amino acids long. The CDR3 region has the DNA TGTGCCAGCAGTGCTCCCGAGAGTCGTGAAGCTTTCTTT. Protein: CASSAPESREAFF.

The gene calls are TRBV15 and TRBJ2-3; no firm D call. Per the germline V gene, CDR1 is LNHNV and CDR2 is YYDKDF (reference sequence). The V end lost 0 bases, the J end lost 6 bases, and 7 bases lay between the germline ends. The CDR3 spans 13 residues. CDR3 sequence reads: CATSRDYADTQYF. The CDR3 nucleotides read TGTGCCACCAGCAGAGATTACGCGGATACGCAGTATTTT.